The 32 T cell receptor beta chains reported below all come from one sample, sequenced in a study of CD4 and CD8 cells across lung adenocarcinoma regions. TCRdb passed the PCR reads through MiXCR, listing each CDR3 protein once. The data show 4,500 to 5,500 distinct CDR3 sequences, just over 45% seen once. Sequenced: CD4+ T cells from the margin of a lung tumor. The receptors come from a female donor with lung adenocarcinoma. The CD4 and CD8 labels of this study may be unreliable.

This clonotype is labeled as medium-sized. This chain uses TRBV6-1 with TRBJ1-2, with 12 positions matching TRBD1. There are 15 residues in the CDR3. The junction had 5 bases not matched to a gene; V was cut back by 7 bases and J by 2 bases. Germline loops: CDR1 MNHNS, CDR2 SASEGT. The CDR3 reads CASIKGTGGNYGYTF. Written as DNA, the CDR3 is TGTGCCAGCATAAAGGGGACAGGGGGCAACTATGGCTACACCTTC.

By sample share, this clonotype is large. The chain couples TRBV27 to TRBJ2-1; TRBD2 matches at 13 bases. This CDR3 has 14 residues. J was trimmed by 9 bases and V by 4 bases; bases with no gene match: 3. Per germline, CDR1 MNHEY and CDR2 SMNVEV (reference sequence). The CDR3 protein is CASSSGLAGSEQFF. CDR3 coding DNA: TGTGCCAGCAGTTCGGGACTAGCGGGGAGTGAGCAGTTCTTC.

The chain uses TRBV6-1 and TRBJ2-5; 8 nucleotides agree with TRBD2. With the DNA end fitting TRBJ2-1 better, the J assignment may be wrong. Germline V gene data show CDR1 as MNHNS and CDR2 as SASEGT. This CDR3 is 15 amino acids long. CDR3 protein: CASRAGLVLYNEQFF. The CDR3, as DNA: TGTGCCAGCCGGGCGGGACTAGTCCTCTACAATGAGCAGTTCTTC.

The chain carries TRBV27 and TRBJ2-5; the D is unclear. CDR1 is MNHEY and CDR2 is SMNVEV in the germline V gene (reference sequence). V was clipped by 8 bases and J by 11 bases, with 9 bases between them. The CDR3 length is 9 residues. CDR3 in amino acids: CASLTEQYF. The CDR3, as DNA: TGTGCCAGCCTGACGGAGCAGTACTTC.

The V gene is TRBV6-5, the J gene TRBJ1-5; 10 bases align to TRBD1. Germline CDR1 MNHEY, CDR2 SVGAGI. The CDR3 runs to 18 residues. Trimming cost V 3 bases and J 3 bases; bases outside gene matches: 11. The CDR3 DNA reads TGTGCCAGCAGTTATGACAGGGGGCGTGGGGGGGACAATCAGCCCCAGCATTTT. Its translation is CASSYDRGRGGDNQPQHF.

Details on this clonotype: Possible read error: a much larger clone is one base away. The rearrangement uses TRBV11-2 and TRBJ2-1, with D perhaps matching TRBD2 (6 bases). The CDR3 has 16 residues. Trimming pared 2 bases from V and 13 bases from J, leaving 24 bases between. The germline CDR1 and CDR2 sequences are SGHAT and FQNNGV. As DNA, the CDR3 is TGTGCCAGCAGCTTATTAGCGGCAGGGTGGCAAGAGACCCAGTTCTTC. Translated, it gives CASSLLAAGWQETQFF. The variable domain in full, with the rest retrieved from reference TRBV11-2 and TRBJ2-1, is EAGVAQSPRYKIIEKRQSVAFWCNPISGHATLYWYQQILGQGPKLLIQFQNNGVVDDSQLPKDRFSAERLKGVDSTLKIQPAKLEDSAVYLCASSLLAAGWQETQFFGPGTRLTVL.

Concerning this clonotype: At one end, the junction sequence differs from germline, possibly due to a read error. This chain joins TRBV12-3 or TRBV12-4 and TRBJ2-3, with D perhaps being TRBD1 or TRBD2 (5 bases each). The CDR3 is made up of 16 amino acids. Written as DNA, the CDR3 is TGTGCCAACAGTCCGGGGACGCCCGCAAGCACAGATACGCAGTATTTC. This gives the protein CANSPGTPASTDTQYF.

Worth noting for this clonotype: Germline and junction disagree at one end, which may indicate a read error. J is TRBJ2-3 and V is TRBV6-1, with TRBD2 matching 8 bases. This CDR3 spans 15 amino acids. CDR1 and CDR2 (germline): MNHNS, SASEGT. The CDR3 spells CASKGLGGGTETQYF. The CDR3 DNA reads as TGTGCCAGCAAGGGACTAGGCGGAGGCACAGAGACGCAGTATTTT.

This clonotype was seen many times. The chain combines TRBV27 with TRBJ2-2; D possibly corresponds to TRBD2 (6 bases). Germline CDR1 reads MNHEY; CDR2 reads SMNVEV (reference sequence). V lost 4 bases, J lost 0 bases, and 9 bases lay in between. The CDR3 totals 15 residues. The CDR3 here is CASSYRDSNTGELFF. CDR3 nucleotides: TGTGCCAGCAGTTACCGGGACTCGAACACCGGGGAGCTGTTTTTT.

Points on this clonotype: One junction end does not reproduce the germline sequence, and a read error may be involved. The V gene is TRBV27, the J gene TRBJ2-4, with unresolved D. This CDR3 spans 14 amino acids. CDR1 is MNHEY, CDR2 SMNVEV, per germline (reference sequence). This CDR3 reads CASSFRLHTDMQYF. The CDR3 nucleotides are TGTGCCAGCAGTTTCAGACTGCACACAGATATGCAGTATTTC.

V is TRBV6-1 and J is TRBJ2-1; D is possibly TRBD2 (5 bases). Per the germline V gene, CDR1 is MNHNS and CDR2 is SASEGT. Trimming cost V 8 bases and J 3 bases, with 14 bases left between them. The length of the CDR3 is 14 residues. CDR3 DNA: TGTGCCAGCGGCCCCTCTAGCAACTACAATGAGCAGTTCTTC. Translation gives CASGPSSNYNEQFF.

This sequence joins TRBV12-3 or TRBV12-4 and TRBJ2-5; D ambiguous. The CDR3 is made up of 14 amino acids. The CDR3 spells CAGSGVIAKETQYF. CDR3 in DNA: TGTGCGGGCAGTGGGGTCATAGCCAAAGAGACCCAGTACTTC.

This clonotype was observed a few times. A single base separates this from a much larger clone, so it may be a read error. This sequence joins TRBV12-3 or TRBV12-4 and TRBJ2-1; either TRBD1 or TRBD2 may supply D (7 bases each). The CDR3 contains 15 residues. V dropped 3 bases and J dropped 10 bases, with 19 bases sitting between them. The CDR3, as DNA: TGTGCCAGCAGTTTTCAGGGGGGGGCATCGTACGAGCAGTTCTTC. It translates to CASSFQGGASYEQFF.

This clonotype is categorized as medium-sized (0.01 to 0.1%). CDR3 nucleotide sequence: TGTGCCAGCAGCCCGGCGGATACGCAGTATTTT. Protein: CASSPADTQYF. The chain links TRBV11-3 to TRBJ2-3; D not resolved. Between the trimmed V and J ends, which lost 5 bases and 6 bases, there was a span of 6 bases. The CDR3 is 11 residues long. Germline assignment: CDR1 SGHNT and CDR2 YENEEA.

In DNA, the CDR3 is TGTGCCAGTTACTACTACAGGACAGTGAACGAGCAGTACTTC. As protein: CASYYYRTVNEQYF. V and J are TRBV25-1 and TRBJ2-3; possible D gene TRBD1, 6 bases. The J call is in doubt because the DNA end fits TRBJ2-7 better. CDR1 is MGHDK, CDR2 SYGVNS, per germline. The CDR3 totals 14 residues.

The chain is built from TRBV9 and TRBJ2-1; tentatively, D is TRBD2 (6 bases). Germline-derived CDR1 and CDR2 are SGDLS and YYNGEE. The V gene lost 0 bases and the J gene lost 1 base, with 23 bases spanning the gap. The CDR3 has 20 amino acids. In DNA, the CDR3 is TGTGCCAGCAGCGTAGCTACGGGGGTAGGGACGGGTACGTCCTACAATGAGCAGTTCTTC. This sequence encodes CASSVATGVGTGTSYNEQFF.

The rearrangement uses TRBV27 and TRBJ2-1, with D possibly being TRBD2 (6 bases). V lost 6 bases, J lost 0 bases, and 18 bases lay in between. From germline, CDR1 is MNHEY and CDR2 SMNVEV (reference sequence). The CDR3 contains 17 residues. CDR3 bases: TGTGCCAGCAGCCAGGCCCGCGGGAAGAGCTCCTACAATGAGCAGTTCTTC. It codes for CASSQARGKSSYNEQFF.

This clonotype counts as medium-sized (0.01 to 0.1%). This sequence joins TRBV7-2 and TRBJ2-1, with D unclear. The CDR3 length is 13 residues. Trimming took 2 bases from V and 13 from J, leaving 15 bases between them. The germline V gene has CDR1 SGHTA and CDR2 FQGNSA. The CDR3 coding sequence is TGTGCCAGCAGCTTATCCCTGGCAGGCCCTCAGTTCTTC. Its translation is CASSLSLAGPQFF.

Comments on this clonotype: Germline is not matched at one junction end, which may reflect a read error. The J gene is TRBJ2-5, the V gene TRBV6-1, with a possible D match to TRBD2 (6 bases). The germline gives CDR1 MNHNS, CDR2 SASEGT. The CDR3 length is 18 residues. CDR3 residues: CAGCGAGRGCRDKETQYF. The CDR3 nucleotides are TGTGCGGGCTGTGGAGCGGGTCGGGGGTGTCGAGACAAAGAGACTCAGTACTTC.

The chain has TRBV11-2 and TRBJ2-5, with TRBD1 identical over 7 bases. The V gene's germline CDR1 is SGHAT and CDR2 FQNNGV. The CDR3 loop spans 15 amino acids. Trimming removed 4 bases from V and 5 bases from J; junction bases left unmatched: 10. The CDR3 sequence: CASSSQTGMGETQYF. CDR3 sequence (DNA): TGTGCCAGCAGCTCCCAGACAGGGATGGGGGAGACCCAGTACTTC.

The genes are TRBV7-9 and TRBJ2-1; weak D call: TRBD2 (5 bases). The germline V and J ends were trimmed by 5 bases and 3 bases, with 8 bases remaining between them. The CDR3 consists of 13 residues. CDR1 SEHNR and CDR2 FQNEAQ come from the germline V gene (reference sequence). CDR3 sequence reads: CASSPDYYNEQFF. The CDR3 nucleotides are TGTGCCAGCAGCCCTGACTACTACAATGAGCAGTTCTTC. Combining the CDR3 with reference TRBV7-9 and TRBJ2-1 gives the whole variable domain DTGVSQNPRHKITKRGQNVTFRCDPISEHNRLYWYRQTLGQGPEFLTYFQNEAQLEKSRLLSDRFSAERPKGSFSTLEIQRTEQGDSAMYLCASSPDYYNEQFFGPGTRLTVL.

The chain carries TRBV6-5 and TRBJ2-1; D is unresolved. V dropped 2 bases and J dropped 10 bases, with 21 bases sitting between them. Germline CDR1 is MNHEY and CDR2 is SVGAGI. The CDR3 is 16 residues long. The CDR3 sequence: CASSYGARLVGYEQFF. The CDR3 region has the DNA TGTGCCAGCAGTTACGGCGCAAGGCTAGTGGGCTACGAGCAGTTCTTC.

The rearrangement uses TRBV10-2 and TRBJ2-1; D possibly corresponds to TRBD2 (6 bases). Germline V gene data show CDR1 as WSHSY and CDR2 as SAAADI. The CDR3 has 16 amino acids. Trimming stripped 0 bases from V and 2 bases from J, with 11 bases between. The CDR3, as DNA: TGCGCCAGCAGTGAGTCAAGGCTAGCGACCTACAATGAGCAGTTCTTC. It yields the protein CASSESRLATYNEQFF.

The J gene is TRBJ1-3, the V gene TRBV6-1; D gene ambiguous. CDR1 is MNHNS, CDR2 SASEGT, per germline. Deletions cut 6 bases from V and 4 bases from J, with 16 bases between. The CDR3 extends over 15 amino acids. The CDR3 protein is CASRSGVGSGNTIYF. The CDR3 DNA reads as TGTGCCAGCAGAAGCGGCGTGGGGTCAGGAAACACCATATATTTT.

This chain joins TRBV5-6 and TRBJ2-3; perhaps TRBD2 as D (5 bases). V was clipped by 1 base and J by 3 bases, with 12 bases between them. CDR3 length: 15 amino acids. Germline V CDR1 and CDR2: SGHDT, YYEEEE. The CDR3 nucleotides are TGTGCCAGCAGCTTGTATGGACTTAGGACAGATACGCAGTATTTT. It translates to CASSLYGLRTDTQYF.

This clonotype was seen just once. This chain uses TRBV11-2 with TRBJ1-6; D is possibly TRBD1 (5 bases). The CDR3 covers 13 residues. Germline CDR1 is SGHAT and CDR2 is FQNNGV. V was shortened by 0 bases and J by 10 bases, with 7 bases between the two germline ends. The CDR3 protein is CASSLEGLSPLHF. The DNA for the CDR3 is TGTGCCAGCAGCTTAGAGGGGCTCTCACCCCTCCACTTT. The variable domain in full, with the rest retrieved from reference TRBV11-2 and TRBJ1-6, is EAGVAQSPRYKIIEKRQSVAFWCNPISGHATLYWYQQILGQGPKLLIQFQNNGVVDDSQLPKDRFSAERLKGVDSTLKIQPAKLEDSAVYLCASSLEGLSPLHFGNGTRLTVT.

The gene calls are TRBV23-1 and TRBJ2-2, with TRBD2 matching over 8 bases. TRBV23-1 is an ORF; its function is uncertain. The V gene end was trimmed by 3 bases and the J gene end by 4 bases; junction bases not matched to a gene: 7. This CDR3 contains 16 residues. For the CDR3, the DNA is TGCGCCAGCAGTCATGGAGCGGGAGCTGGCACCGGGGAGCTGTTTTTT. Protein: CASSHGAGAGTGELFF.

This clonotype is judged medium-sized. The J gene is TRBJ2-7, the V gene TRBV10-1; D remains ambiguous. In germline, CDR1 is WNHNN, CDR2 SYGVQD (reference sequence). V shed 3 bases and J shed 0 bases, with 12 bases lying between them. This CDR3 spans 15 amino acids. For the CDR3, the DNA is TGCGCCAGCAGTGACGGAAAACCCCCCTCCTACGAGCAGTACTTC. It translates to CASSDGKPPSYEQYF.

This rearrangement joins TRBV4-1 to TRBJ2-3, with no clear D. This CDR3 spans 15 amino acids. Germline CDR1 reads MGHRA; CDR2 reads YSYEKL. V was trimmed by 1 base and J by 3 bases, leaving 11 bases between them. In DNA, the CDR3 is TGCGCCAGCAGCCAAGGGGTTGTAGGGACAGATACGCAGTATTTT. It yields the protein CASSQGVVGTDTQYF.

This clonotype is labeled medium-sized. The CDR3 region has the DNA TGTGCCAGCAGCCTCTGGAGGACGGAGACCCAGTACTTC. Amino acid sequence: CASSLWRTETQYF. V usage is TRBV11-2 and J usage is TRBJ2-5; D perhaps matches TRBD2 (5 bases). Germline lookup yields CDR1 SGHAT and CDR2 FQNNGV. V lost 5 bases and J lost 5, with 12 bases in between. The CDR3 length is 13 residues.

This clonotype has more than one count but fewer than ten. This chain links TRBV10-1 with TRBJ1-4; 8 nucleotides match TRBD1. Germline V gene sequence: CDR1 WNHNN, CDR2 SYGVQD (reference sequence). The CDR3 spans 19 residues. The ends lost 0 bases at V and 4 bases at J; junction bases unmatched: 13. The chain's CDR3 is CASSESSRLRDRFNEKLFF. The CDR3 nucleotides are TGCGCCAGCAGTGAGTCGAGTAGACTAAGGGACAGGTTTAATGAAAAACTGTTTTTT.

This clonotype was counted a few times. It may be a read error: a sequence one base away is much more abundant. This sequence joins TRBV6-1 and TRBJ2-1; the D gene is possibly TRBD2 (5 bases). The ends were cut back, 6 bases at V and 13 bases at J, with 22 bases in the middle. Germline V gene sequence: CDR1 MNHNS, CDR2 SASEGT. The CDR3 totals 14 residues. The DNA for the CDR3 is TGTGCCAGCAGGCCAGGCGACCGGGGAAGGACCCAGTTCTTC. Translating gives CASRPGDRGRTQFF.